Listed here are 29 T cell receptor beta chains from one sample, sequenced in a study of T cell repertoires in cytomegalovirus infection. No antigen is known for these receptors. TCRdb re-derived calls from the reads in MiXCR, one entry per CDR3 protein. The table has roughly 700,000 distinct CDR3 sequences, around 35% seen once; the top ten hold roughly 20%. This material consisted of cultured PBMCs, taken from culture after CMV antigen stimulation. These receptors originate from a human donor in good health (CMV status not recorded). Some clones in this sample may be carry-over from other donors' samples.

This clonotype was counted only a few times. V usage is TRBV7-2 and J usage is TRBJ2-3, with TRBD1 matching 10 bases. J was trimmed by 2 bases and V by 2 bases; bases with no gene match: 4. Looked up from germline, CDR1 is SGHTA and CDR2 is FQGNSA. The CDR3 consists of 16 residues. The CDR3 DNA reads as TGTGCCAGCAGCTTACGGGACAGGGGCCCCACAGATACGCAGTATTTT. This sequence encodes CASSLRDRGPTDTQYF.

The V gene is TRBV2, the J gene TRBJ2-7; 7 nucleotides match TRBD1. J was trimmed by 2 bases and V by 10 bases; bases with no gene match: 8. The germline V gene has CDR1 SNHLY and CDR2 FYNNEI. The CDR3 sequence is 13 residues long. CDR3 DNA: TGTGCCACCGGTCGGGACAGTCCCTACGAGCAGTACTTC. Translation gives CATGRDSPYEQYF.

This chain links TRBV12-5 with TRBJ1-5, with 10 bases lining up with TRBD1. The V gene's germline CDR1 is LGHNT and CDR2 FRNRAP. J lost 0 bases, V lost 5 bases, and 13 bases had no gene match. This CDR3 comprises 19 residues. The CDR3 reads CASGPIFRDRGYSNQPQHF. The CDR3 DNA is TGTGCTAGTGGTCCCATTTTCCGGGACAGGGGTTATAGCAATCAGCCCCAGCATTTT. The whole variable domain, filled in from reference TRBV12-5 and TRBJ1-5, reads DARVTQTPRHKVTEMGQEVTMRCQPILGHNTVFWYRQTMMQGLELLAYFRNRAPLDDSGMPKDRFSAEMPDATLATLKIQPSEPRDSAVYFCASGPIFRDRGYSNQPQHFGDGTRLSIL.

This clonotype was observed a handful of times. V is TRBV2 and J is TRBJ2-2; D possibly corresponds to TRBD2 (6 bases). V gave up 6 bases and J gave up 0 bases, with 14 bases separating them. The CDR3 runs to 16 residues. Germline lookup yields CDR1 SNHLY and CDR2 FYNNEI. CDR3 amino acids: CASRPGSSANTGELFF. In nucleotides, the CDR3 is TGTGCCAGCAGGCCCGGGAGTAGCGCGAACACCGGGGAGCTGTTTTTT. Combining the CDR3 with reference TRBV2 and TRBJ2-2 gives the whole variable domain EPEVTQTPSHQVTQMGQEVILRCVPISNHLYFYWYRQILGQKVEFLVSFYNNEISEKSEIFDDQFSVERPDGSNFTLKIRSTKLEDSAMYFCASRPGSSANTGELFFGEGSRLTVL.

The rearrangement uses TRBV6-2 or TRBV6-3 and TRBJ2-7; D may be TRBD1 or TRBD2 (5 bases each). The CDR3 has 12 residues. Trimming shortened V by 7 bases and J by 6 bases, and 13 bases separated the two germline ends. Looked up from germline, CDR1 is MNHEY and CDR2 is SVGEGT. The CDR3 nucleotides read TGTGCCAGCACCCCCCCGGGGACCGAGCAGTACTTC. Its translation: CASTPPGTEQYF.

The CDR3 DNA reads TGTGCCAGCAGCTCTCGTCGGGGGATTGAAGATACGCAGTATTTT. Its protein is CASSSRRGIEDTQYF. V usage is TRBV7-2 and J usage is TRBJ2-3; a possible D gene is TRBD2 (6 bases). Trimming took 4 bases from V and 5 from J, leaving 16 bases between them. The CDR3 extends over 15 amino acids. CDR1 is SGHTA and CDR2 is FQGNSA in the germline V gene.

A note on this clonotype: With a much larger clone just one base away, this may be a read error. CDR3 in amino acids: CASSPGTGYVYTF. The DNA of the CDR3 is TGTGCCAGCAGCCCTGGGACAGGCTATGTCTACACCTTC. V usage is TRBV7-2 and J usage is TRBJ1-2, with 8 positions matching TRBD1. This CDR3 has 13 residues. Germline CDR1 is SGHTA and CDR2 is FQGNSA. Variable domain in full (rest from reference TRBV7-2 and TRBJ1-2): GAGVSQSPSNKVTEKGKDVELRCDPISGHTALYWYRQSLGQGLEFLIYFQGNSAPDKSGLPSDRFSAERTGGSVSTLTIQRTQQEDSAVYLCASSPGTGYVYTFGSGTRLTVV.

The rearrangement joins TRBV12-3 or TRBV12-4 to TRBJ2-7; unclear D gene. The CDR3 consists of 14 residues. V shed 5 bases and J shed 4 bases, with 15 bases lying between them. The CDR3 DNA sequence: TGTGCCAGCAGTCTTCGGCGACACATTTACGAGCAGTACTTC. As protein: CASSLRRHIYEQYF.

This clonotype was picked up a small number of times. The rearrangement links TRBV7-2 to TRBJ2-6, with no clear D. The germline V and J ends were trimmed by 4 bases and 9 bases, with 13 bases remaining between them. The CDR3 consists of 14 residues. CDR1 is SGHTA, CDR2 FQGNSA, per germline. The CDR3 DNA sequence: TGTGCCAGCAGCTCCCGATCGGGCCTCAACGTCCTGACTTTC. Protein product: CASSSRSGLNVLTF.

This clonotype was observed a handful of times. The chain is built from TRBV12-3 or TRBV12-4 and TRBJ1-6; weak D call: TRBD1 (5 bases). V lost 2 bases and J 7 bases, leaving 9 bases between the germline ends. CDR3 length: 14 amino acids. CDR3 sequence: CASSLPGGNSPLHF. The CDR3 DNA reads TGTGCCAGCAGTTTACCCGGGGGGAATTCACCCCTCCACTTT.

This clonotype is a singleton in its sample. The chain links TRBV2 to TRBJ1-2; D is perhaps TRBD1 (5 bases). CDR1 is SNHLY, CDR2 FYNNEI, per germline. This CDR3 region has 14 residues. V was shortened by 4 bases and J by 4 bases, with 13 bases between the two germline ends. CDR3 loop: CASSGSRQIYGYTF. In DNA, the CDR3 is TGTGCCAGCAGTGGTTCGAGACAGATCTATGGCTACACCTTC. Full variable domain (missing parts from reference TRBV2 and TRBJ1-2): EPEVTQTPSHQVTQMGQEVILRCVPISNHLYFYWYRQILGQKVEFLVSFYNNEISEKSEIFDDQFSVERPDGSNFTLKIRSTKLEDSAMYFCASSGSRQIYGYTFGSGTRLTVV.

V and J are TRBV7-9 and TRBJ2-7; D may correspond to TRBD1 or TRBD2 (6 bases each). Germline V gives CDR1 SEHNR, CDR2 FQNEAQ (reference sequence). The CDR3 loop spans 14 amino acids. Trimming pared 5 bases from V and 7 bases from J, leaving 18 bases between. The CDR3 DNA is TGTGCCAGCAGCCCCGAGGGGGAGGTCCGGGAGCAGTACTTC. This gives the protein CASSPEGEVREQYF.

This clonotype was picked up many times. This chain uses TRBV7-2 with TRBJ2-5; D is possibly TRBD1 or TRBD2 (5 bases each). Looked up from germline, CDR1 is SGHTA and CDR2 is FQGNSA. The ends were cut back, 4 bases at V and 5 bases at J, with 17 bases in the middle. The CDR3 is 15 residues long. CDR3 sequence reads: CASSSYRGLGETQYF. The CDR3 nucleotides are TGTGCCAGCAGCTCCTATCGGGGCCTCGGGGAGACCCAGTACTTC.

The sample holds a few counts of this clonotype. The CDR3 protein is CASSLERETNEQYF. CDR3 nucleotide sequence: TGTGCCAGCAGCTTGGAGCGGGAGACCAACGAGCAGTACTTC. This chain joins TRBV5-4 and TRBJ2-7; 8 bases map to TRBD2. V lost 0 bases, J lost 5 bases, and 4 bases stayed unmatched. CDR1 and CDR2 (germline): SGHNT, YYREEE (reference sequence). The length of the CDR3 is 14 residues.

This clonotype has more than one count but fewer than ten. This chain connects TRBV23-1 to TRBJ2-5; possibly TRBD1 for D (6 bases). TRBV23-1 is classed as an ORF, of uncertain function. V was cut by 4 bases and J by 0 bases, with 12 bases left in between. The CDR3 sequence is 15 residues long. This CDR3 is CASSPWTVYQETQYF. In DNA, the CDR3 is TGCGCCAGCAGTCCATGGACAGTTTACCAAGAGACCCAGTACTTC.

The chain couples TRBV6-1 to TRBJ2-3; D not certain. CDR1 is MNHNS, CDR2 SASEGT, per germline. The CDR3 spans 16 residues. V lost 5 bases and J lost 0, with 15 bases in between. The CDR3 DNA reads TGTGCCAGCAGTATCTCCTACACATCTAGCACAGATACGCAGTATTTT. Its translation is CASSISYTSSTDTQYF.

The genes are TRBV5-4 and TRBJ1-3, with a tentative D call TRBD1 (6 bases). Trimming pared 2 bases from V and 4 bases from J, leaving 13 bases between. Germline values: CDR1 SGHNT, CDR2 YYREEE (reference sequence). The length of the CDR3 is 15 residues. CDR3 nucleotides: TGTGCCAGCAGCTTTGGGGGGGCGGAGGGAAACACCATATATTTT. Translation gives CASSFGGAEGNTIYF.

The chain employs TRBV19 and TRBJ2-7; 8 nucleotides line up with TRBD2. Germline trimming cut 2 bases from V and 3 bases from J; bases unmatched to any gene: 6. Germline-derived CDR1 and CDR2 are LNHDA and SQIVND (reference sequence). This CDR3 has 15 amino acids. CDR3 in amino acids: CASSISGGTLYEQYF. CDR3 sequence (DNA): TGTGCCAGTAGTATATCGGGGGGGACGCTCTACGAGCAGTACTTC.

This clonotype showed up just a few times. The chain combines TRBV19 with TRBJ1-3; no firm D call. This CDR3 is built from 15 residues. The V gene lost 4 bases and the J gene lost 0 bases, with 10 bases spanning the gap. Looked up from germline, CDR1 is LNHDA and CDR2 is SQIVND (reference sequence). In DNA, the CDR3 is TGTGCCAGTAGTACTCGGGCCAACTCTGGAAACACCATATATTTT. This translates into CASSTRANSGNTIYF.

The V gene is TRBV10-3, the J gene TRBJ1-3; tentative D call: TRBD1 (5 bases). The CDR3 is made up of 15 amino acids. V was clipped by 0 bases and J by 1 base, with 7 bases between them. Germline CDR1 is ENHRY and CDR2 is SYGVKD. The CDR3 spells CAISESRGSGNTIYF. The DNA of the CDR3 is TGTGCCATCAGTGAGTCTAGGGGTTCTGGAAACACCATATATTTT.

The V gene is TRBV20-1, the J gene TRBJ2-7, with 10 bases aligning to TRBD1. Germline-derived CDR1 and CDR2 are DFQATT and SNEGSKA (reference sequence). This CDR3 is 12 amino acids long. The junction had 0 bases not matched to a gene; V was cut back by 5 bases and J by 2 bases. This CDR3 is CSAGQGAYEQYF. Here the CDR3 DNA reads TGCAGTGCTGGACAGGGGGCCTACGAGCAGTACTTC.

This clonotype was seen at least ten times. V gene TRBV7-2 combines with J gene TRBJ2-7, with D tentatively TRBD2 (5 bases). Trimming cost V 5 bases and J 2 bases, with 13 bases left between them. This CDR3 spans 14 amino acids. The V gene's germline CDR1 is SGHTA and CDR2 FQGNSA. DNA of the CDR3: TGTGCCAGCAGCCCCGGACTCAAACCCTACGAGCAGTACTTC. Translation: CASSPGLKPYEQYF.

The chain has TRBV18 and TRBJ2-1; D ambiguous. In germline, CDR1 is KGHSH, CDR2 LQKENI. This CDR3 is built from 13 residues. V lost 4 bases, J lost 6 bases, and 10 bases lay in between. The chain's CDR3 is CASSHYPPNEQFF. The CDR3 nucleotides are TGTGCCAGCTCACATTATCCCCCCAATGAGCAGTTCTTC.

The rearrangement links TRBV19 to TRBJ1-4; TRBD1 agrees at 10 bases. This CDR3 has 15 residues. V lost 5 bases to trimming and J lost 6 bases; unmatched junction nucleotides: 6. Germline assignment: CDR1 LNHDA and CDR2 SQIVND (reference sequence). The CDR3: CASSVSGTGDEKLFF. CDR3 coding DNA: TGTGCCAGTAGTGTTTCCGGGACAGGGGATGAAAAACTGTTTTTT. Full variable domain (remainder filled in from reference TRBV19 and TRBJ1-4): DGGITQSPKYLFRKEGQNVTLSCEQNLNHDAMYWYRQDPGQGLRLIYYSQIVNDFQKGDIAEGYSVSREKKESFPLTVTSAQKNPTAFYLCASSVSGTGDEKLFFGSGTQLSVL.

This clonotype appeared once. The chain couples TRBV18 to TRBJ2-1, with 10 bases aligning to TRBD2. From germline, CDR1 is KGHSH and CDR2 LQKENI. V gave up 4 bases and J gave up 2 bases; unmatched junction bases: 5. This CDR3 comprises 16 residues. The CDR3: CASSLTGTSAYNEQFF. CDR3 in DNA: TGTGCCAGCTCACTTACCGGGACTAGCGCCTACAATGAGCAGTTCTTC.

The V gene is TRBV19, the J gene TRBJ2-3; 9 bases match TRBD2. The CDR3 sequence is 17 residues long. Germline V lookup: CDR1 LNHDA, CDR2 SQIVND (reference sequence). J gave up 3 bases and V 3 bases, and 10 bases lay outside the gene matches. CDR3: CASSIKLLAGITDTQYF. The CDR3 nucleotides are TGTGCCAGTAGTATCAAATTGCTAGCGGGGATAACAGATACGCAGTATTTT.

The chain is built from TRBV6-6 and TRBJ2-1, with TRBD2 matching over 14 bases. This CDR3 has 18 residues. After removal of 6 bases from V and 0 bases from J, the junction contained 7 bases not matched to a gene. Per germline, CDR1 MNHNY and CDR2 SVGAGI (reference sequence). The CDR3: CASSKGLAGERSYNEQFF. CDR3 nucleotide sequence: TGTGCCAGCAGCAAGGGACTAGCGGGAGAACGCTCCTACAATGAGCAGTTCTTC.

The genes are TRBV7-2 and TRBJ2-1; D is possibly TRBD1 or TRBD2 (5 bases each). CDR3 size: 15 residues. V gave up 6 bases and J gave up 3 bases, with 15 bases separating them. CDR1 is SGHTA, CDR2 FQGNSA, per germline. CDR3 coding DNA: TGTGCCAGCAGGGCTGCTGGGGGTGGCTACAATGAGCAGTTCTTC. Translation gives CASRAAGGGYNEQFF.

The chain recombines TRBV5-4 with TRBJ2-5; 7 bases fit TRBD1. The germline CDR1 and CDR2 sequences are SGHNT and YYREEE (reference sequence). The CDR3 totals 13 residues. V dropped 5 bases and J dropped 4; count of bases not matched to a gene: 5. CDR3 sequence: CASRTTGRETQYF. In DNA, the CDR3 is TGTGCCAGCAGGACGACAGGGAGAGAGACCCAGTACTTC.